Ten or more counts support the clone carrying this TCR beta chain. Its antigen is unknown. The CDR3 runs to 17 residues. Trimming stripped 5 bases from V and 0 bases from J, with 18 bases between. From germline, CDR1 is SEHNR and CDR2 FQNEAQ (reference sequence). Profiled with immunoSEQ multiplex PCR; TCRdb holds only in-frame clones, not every one. The sample was found to contain about 25,000 clones, and every one recurs. These data originate in a study of T cells after posttransplantation cyclophosphamide. Broader study findings: After PTCy, TRB diversity resembled that of CNI/methotrexate controls. Donor-recipient repertoire similarity was low at 1-2 months, rising over year one. Blood and skin or GI T cell repertoires showed limited TRB overlap.

This TCR was recovered from a man aged 50 or older in good health, CMV-negative, and a related stem cell transplant donor. The chain joins TRBV7-9 to TRBJ2-3; the D gene is possibly TRBD2 (7 bases). The material sequenced was PBMCs. CDR3: CASSLGAGALSTDTQYF. DNA of the CDR3: TGTGCCAGCAGCCTCGGGGCGGGGGCCCTAAGCACAGATACGCAGTATTTT.